This T cell receptor (beta chain) was recorded in a study of OX40 agonist ivuxolimab in advanced cancers. Study-wide findings and caveats: Partial responders at 0.1-3.0 mg/kg showed near-lowest clonal expansion.

Repertoires were generated with immunoSEQ multiplex PCR, while TCRdb's copy carries only in-frame clones and drops some. The repertoire has fewer than 95,000 clones, about 90% of them found once; the top ten carry about 0.87%. Trimming stripped 2 bases from V and 0 bases from J, with 5 bases between. Germline V gene data show CDR1 as SGHRS and CDR2 as YFSETQ. This CDR3 is 13 amino acids long. As to this clone: Antigen: not known.

This TCR came from an adult with an advanced solid tumor such as melanoma, head and neck, liver or kidney cancer. The chain uses TRBV5-1 and TRBJ1-1; D is unresolved. The source was CD4+ or CD8+ T cells sorted from blood, collected in a trial of the OX40 agonist ivuxolimab. The CDR3 here is CASSFNMNTEAFF. In nucleotides, the CDR3 is TGCGCCAGCAGCTTTAATATGAACACTGAAGCTTTCTTT.